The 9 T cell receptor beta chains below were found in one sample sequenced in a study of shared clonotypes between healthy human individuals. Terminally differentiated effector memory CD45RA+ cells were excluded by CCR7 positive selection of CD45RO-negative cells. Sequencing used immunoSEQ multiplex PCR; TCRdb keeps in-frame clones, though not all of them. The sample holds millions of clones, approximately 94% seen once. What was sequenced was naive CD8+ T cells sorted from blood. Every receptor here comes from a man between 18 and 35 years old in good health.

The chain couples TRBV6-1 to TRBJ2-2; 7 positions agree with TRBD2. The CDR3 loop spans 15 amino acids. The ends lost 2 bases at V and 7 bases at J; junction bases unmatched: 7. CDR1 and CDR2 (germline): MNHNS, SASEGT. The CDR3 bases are TGTGCCAGCAGTGAATGGGAGGGTCAAGGCGGGGAGCTGTTTTTT. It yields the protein CASSEWEGQGGELFF.

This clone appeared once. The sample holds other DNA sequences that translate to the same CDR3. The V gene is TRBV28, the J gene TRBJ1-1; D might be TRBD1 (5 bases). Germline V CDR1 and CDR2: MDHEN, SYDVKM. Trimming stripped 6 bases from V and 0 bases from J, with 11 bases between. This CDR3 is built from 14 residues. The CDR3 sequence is CASSLGGMNTEAFF. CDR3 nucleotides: TGTGCCAGCAGCCTCGGGGGGATGAACACTGAAGCTTTCTTT.

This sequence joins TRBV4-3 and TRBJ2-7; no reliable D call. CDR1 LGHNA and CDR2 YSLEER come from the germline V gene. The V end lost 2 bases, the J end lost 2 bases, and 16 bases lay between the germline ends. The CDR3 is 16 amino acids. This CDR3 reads CASSQTLYSSTYEQYF. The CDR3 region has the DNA TGCGCCAGCAGCCAAACTCTTTACAGCTCTACCTACGAGCAGTACTTC.

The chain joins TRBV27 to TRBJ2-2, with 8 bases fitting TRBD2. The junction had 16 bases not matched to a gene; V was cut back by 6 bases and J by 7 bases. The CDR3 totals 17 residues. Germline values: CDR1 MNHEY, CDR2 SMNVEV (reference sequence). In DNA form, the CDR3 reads TGTGCCAGCAGGCAAGGGGAGGGCGGGGGGCATAACGGGGAGCTGTTTTTT. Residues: CASRQGEGGGHNGELFF.

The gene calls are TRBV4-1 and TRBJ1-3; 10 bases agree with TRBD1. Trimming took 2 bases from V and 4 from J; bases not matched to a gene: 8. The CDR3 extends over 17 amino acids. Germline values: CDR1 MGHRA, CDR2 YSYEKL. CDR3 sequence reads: CASSQWEGQGNGNTIYF. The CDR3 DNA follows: TGCGCCAGCAGCCAATGGGAGGGACAGGGGAACGGAAACACCATATATTTT.

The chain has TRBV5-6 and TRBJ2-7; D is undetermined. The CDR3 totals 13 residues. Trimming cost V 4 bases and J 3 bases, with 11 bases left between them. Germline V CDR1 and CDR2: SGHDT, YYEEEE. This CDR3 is CASSPFADYEQYF. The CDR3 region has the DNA TGTGCCAGCAGCCCCTTCGCAGACTACGAGCAGTACTTC.

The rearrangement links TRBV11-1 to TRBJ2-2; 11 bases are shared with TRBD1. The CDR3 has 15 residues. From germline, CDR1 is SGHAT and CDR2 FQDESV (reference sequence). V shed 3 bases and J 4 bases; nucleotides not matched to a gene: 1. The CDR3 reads CASSFGTGGTGELFF. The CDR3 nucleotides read TGTGCCAGCAGCTTCGGGACAGGGGGCACCGGGGAGCTGTTTTTT.

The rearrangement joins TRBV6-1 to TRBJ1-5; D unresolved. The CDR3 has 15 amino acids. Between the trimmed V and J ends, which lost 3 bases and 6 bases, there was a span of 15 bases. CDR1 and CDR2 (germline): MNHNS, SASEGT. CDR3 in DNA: TGTGCCAGCAGTGAGAAGGTACTAGGAGCTCAGCCCCAGCATTTT. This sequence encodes CASSEKVLGAQPQHF.

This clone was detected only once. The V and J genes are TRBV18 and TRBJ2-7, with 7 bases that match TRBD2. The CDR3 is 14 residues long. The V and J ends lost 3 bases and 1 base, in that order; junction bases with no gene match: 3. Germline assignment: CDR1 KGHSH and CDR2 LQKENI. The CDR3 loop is CASSPAGASYEQYF. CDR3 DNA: TGTGCCAGCTCACCTGCGGGAGCTTCCTACGAGCAGTACTTC.